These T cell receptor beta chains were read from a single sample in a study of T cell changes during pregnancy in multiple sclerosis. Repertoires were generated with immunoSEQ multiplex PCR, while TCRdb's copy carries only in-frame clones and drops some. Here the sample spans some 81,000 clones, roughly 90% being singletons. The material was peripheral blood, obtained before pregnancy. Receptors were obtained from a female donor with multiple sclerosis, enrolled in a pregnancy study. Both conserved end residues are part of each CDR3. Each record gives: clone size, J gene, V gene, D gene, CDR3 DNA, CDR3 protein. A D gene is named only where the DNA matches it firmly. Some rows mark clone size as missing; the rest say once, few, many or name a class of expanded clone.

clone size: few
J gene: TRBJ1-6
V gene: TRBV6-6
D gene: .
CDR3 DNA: TGTGCCAGCAGTGATCCGAGCTCCTATAATTCACCCCTCCACTTT
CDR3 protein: CASSDPSSYNSPLHF

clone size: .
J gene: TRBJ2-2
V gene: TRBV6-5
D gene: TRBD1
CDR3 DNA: TGTGCCAGCAGAAACAGGGGGACCACCGGGGAGCTGTTTTTT
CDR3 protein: CASRNRGTTGELFF

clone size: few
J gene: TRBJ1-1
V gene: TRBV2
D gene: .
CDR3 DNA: TGTGCCAGCACTAGGGAGAAGGACACTGAAGCTTTCTTT
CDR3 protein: CASTREKDTEAFF

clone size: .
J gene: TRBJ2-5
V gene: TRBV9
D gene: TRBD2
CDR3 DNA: TGTGCCAGCAGCGTAGGGGGTAGCGGGGGGTACCAAGAGACCCAGTACTTC
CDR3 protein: CASSVGGSGGYQETQYF

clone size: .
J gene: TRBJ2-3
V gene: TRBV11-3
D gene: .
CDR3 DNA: TGTGCCAGCAGCCCAGGGACTCCCTTTTCCCCAGATACGCAGTATTTT
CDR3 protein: CASSPGTPFSPDTQYF

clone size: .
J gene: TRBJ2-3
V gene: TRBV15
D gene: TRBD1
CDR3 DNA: TGTGCCACCAGTCCAAACAGGGGAAGCACAGATACGCAGTATTTT
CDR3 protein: CATSPNRGSTDTQYF

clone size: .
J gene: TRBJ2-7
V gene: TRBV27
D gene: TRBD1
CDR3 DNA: TGTGCCAGCAGTCGAGGGACAGCACTCGAGCAGTACTTC
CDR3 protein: CASSRGTALEQYF

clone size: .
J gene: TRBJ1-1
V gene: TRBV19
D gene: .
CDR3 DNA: TGTGCCAGTAGTATCCGGGGGACTCCAGGAGCGTCTTTC
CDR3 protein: CASSIRGTPGASF

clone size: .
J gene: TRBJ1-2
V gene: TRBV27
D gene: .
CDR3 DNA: TGTGCCAGCAGTCCGGACAGAAACTATGGCTACACCTTC
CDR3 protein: CASSPDRNYGYTF

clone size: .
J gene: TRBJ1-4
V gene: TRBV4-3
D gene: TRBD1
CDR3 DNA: TGCGCCAGCAGCTTTCGGACAGGGCGCACTAAGGAACTGTTTTTT
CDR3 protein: CASSFRTGRTKELFF

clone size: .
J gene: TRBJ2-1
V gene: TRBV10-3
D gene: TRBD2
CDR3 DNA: TGTGCCATCAGTGGTCTCGGGGGGTCCTACAATGAGCAGTTCTTC
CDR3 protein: CAISGLGGSYNEQFF

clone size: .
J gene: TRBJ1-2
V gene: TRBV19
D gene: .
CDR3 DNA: TGTGCCAGTACCCCGGACGGGGGGCGGGCGTACGGCTACACCTTC
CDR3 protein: CASTPDGGRAYGYTF

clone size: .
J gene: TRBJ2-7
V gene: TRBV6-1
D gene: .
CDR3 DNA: TGTGCCAGCACAGAACAGGGTTTTAATTCCTACGAGCAGTACTTC
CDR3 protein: CASTEQGFNSYEQYF

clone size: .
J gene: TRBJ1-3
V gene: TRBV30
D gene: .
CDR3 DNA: TGTGCCTGGAGTACAACAGGGTCTGGTTACACCATATATTTT
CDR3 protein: CAWSTTGSGYTIYF

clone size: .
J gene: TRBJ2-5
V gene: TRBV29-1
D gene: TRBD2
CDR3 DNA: TGCAGCACCAGACTAGCGGGGGGGGAGACCCAGTACTTC
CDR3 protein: CSTRLAGGETQYF

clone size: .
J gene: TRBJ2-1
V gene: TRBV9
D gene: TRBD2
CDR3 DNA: TGTGCCAGCAGCGTCTACCGGGGGGGCAATGAGCAGTTCTTC
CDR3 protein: CASSVYRGGNEQFF

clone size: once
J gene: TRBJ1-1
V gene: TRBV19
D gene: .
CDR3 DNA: TGTGCCAGTAGTATCCGAAGGGGAATGGACACTGAAGCTTTCTTT
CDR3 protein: CASSIRRGMDTEAFF

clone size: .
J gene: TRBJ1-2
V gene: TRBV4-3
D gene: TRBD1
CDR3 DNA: TGCGCCAGCAGCCACCATAGGACAGGGGGCTATGGCTACACCTTC
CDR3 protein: CASSHHRTGGYGYTF

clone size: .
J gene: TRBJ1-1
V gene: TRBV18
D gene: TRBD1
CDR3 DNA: TGTGCCAGCTCAGAATACAGGGGCGGGAACACTGAAGCTTTCTTT
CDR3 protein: CASSEYRGGNTEAFF

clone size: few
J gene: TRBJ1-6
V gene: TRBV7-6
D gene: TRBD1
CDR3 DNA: TGTGCCAGCAGCTTAGACCCCGGGACAGGGAATTCACCCCTCCACTTT
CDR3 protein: CASSLDPGTGNSPLHF

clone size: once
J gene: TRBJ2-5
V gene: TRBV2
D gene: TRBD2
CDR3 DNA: TGTGCCAGCAATATACCTAGCGGGGGGGGCCAATTAACCCAAGAGACCCAGTACTTC
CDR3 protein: CASNIPSGGGQLTQETQYF

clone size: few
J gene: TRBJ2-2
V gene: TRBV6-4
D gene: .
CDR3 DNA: TGTGCCAGCAGTGAATCGGGAACCGGGGAGCTGTTTTTT
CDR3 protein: CASSESGTGELFF

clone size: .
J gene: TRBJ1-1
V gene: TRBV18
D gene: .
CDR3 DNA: TGTGCCAGCTCACCACCCTTTCGGACTGAAGCTTTCTTT
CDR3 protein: CASSPPFRTEAFF

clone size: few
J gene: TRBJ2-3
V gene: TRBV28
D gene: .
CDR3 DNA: TGTGCCAGCAGTTTCTCCCCCACAGATACGCAGTATTTT
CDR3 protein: CASSFSPTDTQYF

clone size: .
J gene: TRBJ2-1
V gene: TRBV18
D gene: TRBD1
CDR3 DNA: TGTGCCAGCTCACCTCTCACAGGGGTCTCCTACAATGAGCAGTTCTTC
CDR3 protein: CASSPLTGVSYNEQFF

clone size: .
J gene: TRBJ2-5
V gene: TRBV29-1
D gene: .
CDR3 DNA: TGCAGCGTTAACCGGGGACTGGCGGAGACCCAGTACTTC
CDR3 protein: CSVNRGLAETQYF

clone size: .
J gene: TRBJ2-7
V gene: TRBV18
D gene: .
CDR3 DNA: TGTGCCAGCTCACCACTAGGCGGGGCCCCCTACGAGCAGTACTTC
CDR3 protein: CASSPLGGAPYEQYF

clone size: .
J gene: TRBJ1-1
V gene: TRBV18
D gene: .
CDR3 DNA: TGTGCCAGCTCCACAGGGCCGAACACTGAAGCTTTCTTT
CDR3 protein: CASSTGPNTEAFF

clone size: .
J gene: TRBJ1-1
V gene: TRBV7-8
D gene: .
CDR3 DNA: TGTGCCAGCAGCCCACGGGACACATACACTGAAGCTTTCTTT
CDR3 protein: CASSPRDTYTEAFF

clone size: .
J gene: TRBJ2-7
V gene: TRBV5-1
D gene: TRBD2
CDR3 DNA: TGCGCCAGCAGCTTGGAGCGGGGCGAGGTCAGCTACGAGCAGTACTTC
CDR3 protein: CASSLERGEVSYEQYF

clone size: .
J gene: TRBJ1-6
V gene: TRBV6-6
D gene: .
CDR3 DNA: TGTGCCAGCAGTTACCATAGTTCACCCCTCCACTTT
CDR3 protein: CASSYHSSPLHF

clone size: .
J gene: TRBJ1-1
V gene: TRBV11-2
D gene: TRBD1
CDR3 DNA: TGTGCCAGCAGCTTAAGACAGGGGGCTGGATTGACTGAAGCTTTCTTT
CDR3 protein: CASSLRQGAGLTEAFF

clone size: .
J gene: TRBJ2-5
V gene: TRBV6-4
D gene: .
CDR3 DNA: TGTGCCAGCAGTGACGGCAAAGTGCGGGGGCCTCAAGAGACCCAGTACTTC
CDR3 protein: CASSDGKVRGPQETQYF

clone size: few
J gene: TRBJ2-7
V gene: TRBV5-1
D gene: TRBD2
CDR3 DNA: TGCGCCAGCAGCTTGCCTTCAACCCTAGCGGGGGTCAACGAGCAGTACTTC
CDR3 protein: CASSLPSTLAGVNEQYF

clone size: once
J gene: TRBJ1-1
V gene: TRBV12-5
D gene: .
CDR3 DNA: TGTGCTAGTGGTTTGGTACTAGGGCGGAACACTGAAGCTTTCTTT
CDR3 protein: CASGLVLGRNTEAFF

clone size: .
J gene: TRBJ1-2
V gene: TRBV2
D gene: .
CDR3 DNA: TGTGCCACCCAGGCCTGGACAGCCAGCTATGGCTACACCTTC
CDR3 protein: CATQAWTASYGYTF

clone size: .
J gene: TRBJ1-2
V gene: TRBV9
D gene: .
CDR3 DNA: TGTGCCAGCAGAGGATACTATAACTATGGCTACACCTTC
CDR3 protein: CASRGYYNYGYTF

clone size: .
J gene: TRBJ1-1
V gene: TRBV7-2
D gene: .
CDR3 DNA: TGTGCCAGTAACGGACAGATGAACACTGAAGCTTTCTTT
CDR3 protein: CASNGQMNTEAFF

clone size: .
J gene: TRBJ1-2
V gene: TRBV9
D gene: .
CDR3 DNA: TGTGCCAGCAGCGTAGGGGCTCGGGGGGCGCCTGGCTACACCTTC
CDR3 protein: CASSVGARGAPGYTF